Below, 30 T cell receptor beta chains from the same sample are listed, as sequenced in a study of blood T cell repertoires in COVID-19. Method: immunoSEQ multiplex PCR; TCRdb's copy keeps in-frame clones and lacks some. The table lists tens of thousands of clones, approximately 84% of them singletons. Sequencing was carried out using peripheral blood. These receptor sequences come from a man aged 45-60 years with acute or convalescent COVID-19.

The gene calls are TRBV30 and TRBJ1-5, with D possibly TRBD1 on 6 matching bases. CDR1 and CDR2 (germline): GTSNPN, SVGIG (reference sequence). CDR3 length: 14 residues. Trimming took off 2 bases at V and 7 bases at J, with 15 bases between the two ends. The DNA of the CDR3 is TGTGCCTGGAGTCTAGACAGGCGGGGGCAGCCCCAGCATTTT. This gives the protein CAWSLDRRGQPQHF.

The V and J genes are TRBV7-3 and TRBJ1-6; D might be TRBD1 (5 bases). V was trimmed by 1 base and J by 6 bases, leaving 7 bases between them. Germline assignment: CDR1 SGHTA and CDR2 FQGTGA. CDR3 length: 14 amino acids. DNA for the CDR3: TGTGCCAGCAGCTTAAACAGGAGTAATTCACCCCTCCACTTT. It yields the protein CASSLNRSNSPLHF.

The V and J genes are TRBV5-6 and TRBJ1-5; D remains ambiguous. The germline CDR1 and CDR2 sequences are SGHDT and YYEEEE. The CDR3 consists of 14 residues. Trimming cost V 0 bases and J 2 bases, with 6 bases left between them. CDR3 in amino acids: CASSLATGNQPQHF. The CDR3 DNA reads TGTGCCAGCAGCTTGGCCACAGGCAATCAGCCCCAGCATTTT.

The rearrangement links TRBV4-1 to TRBJ2-7; 12 bases line up with TRBD2. V dropped 1 base and J dropped 0; count of bases not matched to a gene: 10. This CDR3 is 19 amino acids long. CDR1 and CDR2 from the germline V gene are MGHRA and YSYEKL. The chain's CDR3 is CASSQGRLAGAKSSYEQYF. CDR3 DNA: TGCGCCAGCAGCCAAGGTCGACTAGCGGGGGCAAAGTCCTCCTACGAGCAGTACTTC.

This sequence joins TRBV29-1 and TRBJ1-3; D not certain. Trimming cost V 7 bases and J 1 base, with 11 bases left between them. The CDR3 covers 13 residues. From germline, CDR1 is SQVTM and CDR2 ANQGSEA. CDR3 loop: CSASGNSGNTIYF. The CDR3 DNA is TGCAGCGCTAGTGGTAATTCTGGAAACACCATATATTTT.

This chain links TRBV28 with TRBJ1-2, with a possible D match to TRBD1 (6 bases). This CDR3 spans 13 amino acids. CDR1 and CDR2 (germline): MDHEN, SYDVKM. V dropped 4 bases and J dropped 5 bases, with 11 bases sitting between them. This CDR3 reads CASSSQGKYGYTF. The CDR3, as DNA: TGTGCCAGCAGTTCGCAGGGGAAATATGGCTACACCTTC.

In its sample, this clone was seen a few times. The rearrangement uses TRBV3-1 (or the pseudogene TRBV3-2) and TRBJ2-2; D perhaps matches TRBD1 (6 bases). The germline V and J ends were trimmed by 0 bases and 6 bases, with 14 bases remaining between them. This CDR3 is 16 amino acids long. Germline values: CDR1 LGHDT, CDR2 YNNKEL (reference sequence). The CDR3 is CASSQDRFRGPGELFF. For the CDR3, the DNA is TGTGCCAGCAGCCAAGATCGCTTCAGGGGACCCGGGGAGCTGTTTTTT.

The genes are TRBV4-2 and TRBJ2-7; D is perhaps TRBD2 (5 bases). There are 15 residues in the CDR3. The germline gives CDR1 LGHNA, CDR2 YNFKEQ. V lost 4 bases, J lost 3 bases, and 16 bases lay in between. In nucleotides, the CDR3 is TGTGCCAGCAGCCTAGAAGCCGGGGTAATCTACGAGCAGTACTTC. Protein product: CASSLEAGVIYEQYF.

V gene TRBV5-1 combines with J gene TRBJ2-1; 7 nucleotides line up with TRBD1. V shed 0 bases, J shed 8 bases, and the junction held 11 bases outside the gene matches. The CDR3 runs 16 residues. CDR1 and CDR2 (germline): SGHRS, YFSETQ. The CDR3 sequence: CASSLDEGAAGDEQFF. CDR3 nucleotide sequence: TGCGCCAGCAGCTTGGACGAGGGGGCCGCTGGGGATGAGCAGTTCTTC.

CDR3 DNA sequence: TGTGCCAGCAGTAGGACAGTGAACACTGAAGCTTTCTTT. Residues: CASSRTVNTEAFF. V usage is TRBV6-6 and J usage is TRBJ1-1, with D possibly TRBD1 on 6 matching bases. The V and J ends lost 5 bases and 0 bases respectively, with 7 bases between them. Germline V gene sequence: CDR1 MNHNY, CDR2 SVGAGI (reference sequence). This CDR3 spans 13 amino acids.

This chain joins TRBV6-6 and TRBJ2-3, with TRBD2 matching over 10 bases. CDR1 and CDR2 (germline): MNHNY, SVGAGI (reference sequence). The CDR3 contains 15 residues. Germline trimming cut 7 bases from V and 5 bases from J; bases unmatched to any gene: 9. CDR3 DNA sequence: TGTGCCAGCAATAAAGCGGGAGGGGGACAAGATACGCAGTATTTT. This encodes CASNKAGGGQDTQYF.

This clone was seen just once. The chain combines TRBV5-6 with TRBJ2-3, with a tentative D call TRBD2 (6 bases). Germline CDR1 and CDR2: SGHDT and YYEEEE. The CDR3 totals 15 residues. Trimming stripped 4 bases from V and 0 bases from J, with 12 bases between. The CDR3 sequence is CASSLAAGSTDTQYF. The CDR3 DNA is TGTGCCAGCAGCCTGGCGGCGGGAAGCACAGATACGCAGTATTTT.

A few counts support this clone. This sample also contains other DNA sequences that code for the same CDR3. The rearrangement joins TRBV28 to TRBJ1-3; TRBD1 matches at 10 bases. CDR1 and CDR2 (germline): MDHEN, SYDVKM. The CDR3 is made up of 16 amino acids. V dropped 2 bases and J dropped 4; count of bases not matched to a gene: 5. The CDR3, as DNA: TGTGCCAGCAGTTTACTTGGGACAGGGGTCGGAAACACCATATATTTT. It codes for CASSLLGTGVGNTIYF.

The V and J genes are TRBV5-6 and TRBJ1-2, with a weak D call TRBD1 (6 bases). This CDR3 region has 14 residues. V gave up 0 bases and J gave up 2 bases, with 8 bases separating them. The germline CDR1 and CDR2 sequences are SGHDT and YYEEEE. DNA of the CDR3: TGTGCCAGCAGCTTGGGGCAGGGGAACTATGGCTACACCTTC. This encodes CASSLGQGNYGYTF.

The chain employs TRBV5-4 and TRBJ2-1, with a possible D match to TRBD2 (5 bases). With 0 bases removed from V and 7 bases from J, the gap between germline ends came to 11 bases. Germline V gene lookup returns CDR1 SGHNT and CDR2 YYREEE (reference sequence). The CDR3 contains 14 residues. CDR3 sequence: CASSLAGRGNEQFF. CDR3 DNA: TGTGCCAGCAGCTTGGCCGGTAGAGGGAATGAGCAGTTCTTC.

The genes are TRBV19 and TRBJ2-7; possibly TRBD1 for D (5 bases). The CDR3 is 14 amino acids. The germline V gene has CDR1 LNHDA and CDR2 SQIVND (reference sequence). The V and J ends lost 3 bases and 5 bases respectively, with 14 bases between them. The CDR3 sequence: CASSMGSGNNEQYF. The CDR3 bases are TGTGCCAGTAGTATGGGATCAGGGAATAACGAGCAGTACTTC.

The chain links TRBV11-1 to TRBJ2-7, with 9 bases matching TRBD1. The CDR3 runs to 14 residues. CDR1 and CDR2 (germline): SGHAT, FQDESV (reference sequence). V lost 5 bases, J lost 5 bases, and 7 bases stayed unmatched. In nucleotides, the CDR3 is TGTGCCAGCAGCGGACGGACAGGGGAGGACGAGCAGTACTTC. Translated, it gives CASSGRTGEDEQYF.

This clone has a handful of counts. The V and J genes are TRBV6-4 and TRBJ1-2; D perhaps matches TRBD1 (6 bases). CDR3 size: 18 residues. V gave up 2 bases and J gave up 4 bases, with 23 bases separating them. The V gene's germline CDR1 is MRHNA and CDR2 SNTAGT. CDR3 coding DNA: TGTGCCAGCAGTGACGAATATATGGCTACAGGGCGTTTCTATGGCTACACCTTC. It specifies CASSDEYMATGRFYGYTF.

This chain uses TRBV4-1 with TRBJ2-3, with TRBD2 matching 10 bases. After removal of 1 base from V and 1 base from J, the junction contained 5 bases not matched to a gene. Germline loops: CDR1 MGHRA, CDR2 YSYEKL. The CDR3 covers 17 residues. CDR3 sequence reads: CASSQVGTSGGTDTQYF. CDR3 sequence (DNA): TGCGCCAGCAGCCAAGTAGGCACTAGCGGGGGCACAGATACGCAGTATTTT.

The rearrangement joins TRBV30 to TRBJ1-6, with D tentatively TRBD1 (5 bases). Germline CDR1 reads GTSNPN; CDR2 reads SVGIG (reference sequence). This CDR3 contains 14 residues. V was clipped by 4 bases and J by 8 bases, with 15 bases between them. DNA of the CDR3: TGTGCCTGGAACGGCGGCAGGGTGGATTCACCCCTCCACTTT. Amino acids: CAWNGGRVDSPLHF.

This clone was counted between two and nine times. This sequence joins TRBV2 and TRBJ2-1; maybe TRBD1 (5 bases). The CDR3 loop spans 16 amino acids. Trimming pared 2 bases from V and 6 bases from J, leaving 17 bases between. Germline CDR1 SNHLY, CDR2 FYNNEI. CDR3 protein: CASSENTPREGNEQFF. The CDR3 bases are TGTGCCAGCAGTGAAAATACCCCCAGGGAAGGCAATGAGCAGTTCTTC. The full variable domain, completed using reference TRBV2 and TRBJ2-1, is EPEVTQTPSHQVTQMGQEVILRCVPISNHLYFYWYRQILGQKVEFLVSFYNNEISEKSEIFDDQFSVERPDGSNFTLKIRSTKLEDSAMYFCASSENTPREGNEQFFGPGTRLTVL.

This chain uses TRBV2 with TRBJ1-1; 7 bases match TRBD1. The V and J ends lost 7 bases and 4 bases, in that order; junction bases with no gene match: 6. The germline V gene encodes CDR1 SNHLY and CDR2 FYNNEI. CDR3 length: 13 residues. Here the CDR3 DNA reads TGTGCCAGCATAGTTGACAGGGCCACTGAAGCTTTCTTT. Translation: CASIVDRATEAFF. The variable domain in full, completed from reference TRBV2 and TRBJ1-1, reads EPEVTQTPSHQVTQMGQEVILRCVPISNHLYFYWYRQILGQKVEFLVSFYNNEISEKSEIFDDQFSVERPDGSNFTLKIRSTKLEDSAMYFCASIVDRATEAFFGQGTRLTVV.

The genes are TRBV7-9 and TRBJ2-2, with D possibly being TRBD1 (5 bases). The germline V and J ends were trimmed by 6 bases and 5 bases, with 13 bases remaining between them. Germline V CDR1 and CDR2: SEHNR, FQNEAQ (reference sequence). The CDR3 loop spans 14 amino acids. The CDR3 region has the DNA TGTGCCAGCAGGGCTACAGGAATAACCGGGGAGCTGTTTTTT. It is translated as CASRATGITGELFF.

V is TRBV6-6 and J is TRBJ1-5; possibly TRBD1 for D (5 bases). Germline loops: CDR1 MNHNY, CDR2 SVGAGI (reference sequence). Trimming pared 2 bases from V and 6 bases from J, leaving 14 bases between. The CDR3 is 15 residues long. CDR3 sequence: CASSYGRQGGQPQHF. CDR3 DNA: TGTGCCAGCAGTTACGGGAGGCAGGGTGGTCAGCCCCAGCATTTT.

This clone turned up a few times. The J gene is TRBJ2-1, the V gene TRBV6-6, with TRBD2 as a possible D gene (5 bases). CDR3 length: 15 amino acids. CDR1 is MNHNY, CDR2 SVGAGI, per germline (reference sequence). V lost 0 bases and J 8 bases, leaving 14 bases between the germline ends. CDR3 in DNA: TGTGCCAGCAGTTACTCGGACCCCTCGGGGTATGAGCAGTTCTTC. Amino acids: CASSYSDPSGYEQFF.

The rearrangement joins TRBV19 to TRBJ1-1, with 7 bases lining up with TRBD1. V trimming: 3 bases; J trimming: 11 bases; junction bases outside the gene matches: 12. The CDR3 sequence is 14 residues long. Germline values: CDR1 LNHDA, CDR2 SQIVND (reference sequence). Here the CDR3 reads CASSIGQGVDGAFF. CDR3 coding DNA: TGTGCCAGTAGTATTGGGCAGGGGGTAGACGGGGCTTTCTTT.

CDR3 sequence (DNA): TGTGCCAGCAGCCAAGGGACCCAGACAGTTTATGGCTACACCTTC. It is translated as CASSQGTQTVYGYTF. This chain connects TRBV3-1 (or the pseudogene TRBV3-2) to TRBJ1-2, with D maybe TRBD1 (5 bases). The V end lost 1 base, the J end lost 5 bases, and 14 bases lay between the germline ends. Germline lookup yields CDR1 LGHDT and CDR2 YNNKEL (reference sequence). The CDR3 loop spans 15 amino acids.

This clone has a single count. The V call is TRBV4-1, the J call TRBJ2-7, with D perhaps matching TRBD2 (6 bases). V lost 2 bases, J lost 2 bases, and 16 bases lay in between. Germline CDR1 and CDR2: MGHRA and YSYEKL. CDR3 length: 16 residues. In DNA form, the CDR3 reads TGCGCCAGCAGCCAACACCGGGACTCTTTTGCCTACGAGCAGTACTTC. It encodes CASSQHRDSFAYEQYF.

The chain couples TRBV7-6 to TRBJ1-3; 8 bases are a match to TRBD1. Germline V gene data show CDR1 as SGHVS and CDR2 as FNYEAQ. There are 16 residues in the CDR3. V shed 4 bases, J shed 6 bases, and the junction held 11 bases outside the gene matches. Here the CDR3 reads CASSSIQGDLLNTIYF. CDR3 nucleotide sequence: TGTGCCAGCAGCTCCATACAGGGGGATCTCTTAAACACCATATATTTT.

J is TRBJ2-1 and V is TRBV20-1; TRBD2 is a possible D gene (6 bases). Per the germline V gene, CDR1 is DFQATT and CDR2 is SNEGSKA (reference sequence). CDR3 length: 9 amino acids. CDR3 DNA sequence: TGCACTCGGGGGAGGGAGCAGTTCTTC. Translated: CTRGREQFF.